This passage covers 3 T cell receptor beta chains from one sample sequenced in a study of cytomegalovirus exposure and HLA in healthy donors. PCR amplification relied on 60 Vbeta primers (plus 13 Jbeta primers). The data were produced by immunoSEQ multiplex PCR, yet TCRdb's version contains in-frame clones alone and is incomplete. The sample contains around 160,000 clones, over 80% of which appear only once. Sequencing input: PBMCs. The receptors stem from a man aged 45-65 years in good health and CMV-seropositive.

This chain uses TRBV14 with TRBJ2-7, with D unclear. Looked up from germline, CDR1 is SGHDN and CDR2 is FVKESK. The CDR3 extends over 12 amino acids. Trimming removed 4 bases from V and 4 bases from J, with 8 bases in between. The CDR3: CASSPGYYEQYF. CDR3 DNA sequence: TGTGCCAGCAGCCCCGGTTATTACGAGCAGTACTTC.

For the CDR3, the DNA is TGCGCCAGCAGTCCCCACCTACAGGGGGCTGGGCAGCCCCAGCATTTT. This codes for CASSPHLQGAGQPQHF. This chain connects TRBV23-1 to TRBJ1-5; 9 bases line up with TRBD1. TRBV23-1 is sorted into the ORF group, with uncertain function. The CDR3 totals 16 residues. After removal of 4 bases from V and 7 bases from J, the junction contained 11 bases not matched to a gene.

This chain links TRBV5-6 with TRBJ2-5; 11 nucleotides line up with TRBD2. Per germline, CDR1 SGHDT and CDR2 YYEEEE. The CDR3 loop spans 16 amino acids. Germline trimming cut 4 bases from V and 4 bases from J; bases unmatched to any gene: 9. CDR3 DNA sequence: TGTGCCAGCAGCCTTTATAGCGGGGGGGGCCGAGAGACCCAGTACTTC. Translated, it gives CASSLYSGGGRETQYF.